This entry lists 12 T cell receptor beta chains sequenced from one sample in a study of T-cell memory formation after mild COVID-19. TCRdb recomputed calls from the 5' RACE reads with MiXCR, one row per CDR3 protein. There are around 130,000 distinct CDR3 sequences in the sample; approximately 6.3% occur only once, and approximately 2.1% lies in the top ten. Sequenced material: PBMCs or a T cell subset sorted from them (not recorded which). These receptors came from an adult woman who had mild COVID-19 (a few samples of this study predate the infection). Cell type and time point are not known.

This chain uses TRBV20-1 with TRBJ2-7; 16 bases align to TRBD2. The J segment lost 3 bases and the V segment lost 3 bases, leaving 8 bases of the junction unmatched. CDR3 length: 17 amino acids. Germline CDR1 and CDR2: DFQATT and SNEGSKA (reference sequence). CDR3 nucleotides: TGCAGTGCTAGGGCCGGGACTAGCGGGAGGGGGGTCTACGAGCAGTACTTC. It translates to CSARAGTSGRGVYEQYF.

This chain uses TRBV24-1 with TRBJ2-1, with D perhaps being TRBD1 or TRBD2 (5 bases each). Trimming left V 4 bases short and J 6 bases short, with 18 bases between. Germline V gives CDR1 KGHDR, CDR2 SFDVKD. The CDR3 is 16 amino acids. CDR3 nucleotide sequence: TGTGCCACCAGTGAATACAAAACCGGGGCTTCCAATGAGCAGTTCTTC. Protein: CATSEYKTGASNEQFF.

This clonotype occurred a few times. This chain uses TRBV14 with TRBJ1-2; D is unresolved. The germline CDR1 and CDR2 sequences are SGHDN and FVKESK. The CDR3 covers 17 residues. Trimming shortened V by 1 base and J by 5 bases, and 20 bases separated the two germline ends. The CDR3 loop reads CASSQGLVVPVQYGYTF. For the CDR3, the DNA is TGTGCCAGCAGCCAAGGCCTCGTGGTACCAGTCCAATATGGCTACACCTTC.

The chain recombines TRBV7-3 with TRBJ2-3; D possibly matches TRBD1 or TRBD2 (5 bases each). Trimming shortened V by 2 bases and J by 2 bases, and 11 bases separated the two germline ends. The CDR3 runs to 15 residues. Germline CDR1 and CDR2: SGHTA and FQGTGA. DNA for the CDR3: TGTGCCAGCAGCTTATTGGGACCCAACACAGATACGCAGTATTTT. This translates into CASSLLGPNTDTQYF.

This clonotype has only a few counts. V and J are TRBV7-6 and TRBJ2-2; TRBD2 matches 8 bases. V lost 5 bases and J lost 4; bases outside the gene matches: 15. The CDR3 is made up of 18 amino acids. Germline-derived CDR1 and CDR2 are SGHVS and FNYEAQ. The CDR3 DNA is TGTGCCAGCAGCCCCTATAAGGTCACCAGCGGGGGCACCGGGGAGCTGTTTTTT. Protein sequence: CASSPYKVTSGGTGELFF.

V usage is TRBV30 and J usage is TRBJ1-5; 7 bases agree with TRBD1. Germline V CDR1 and CDR2: GTSNPN, SVGIG (reference sequence). CDR3 length equals 15 residues. V lost 2 bases, J lost 10 bases, and 14 bases stayed unmatched. CDR3 in DNA: TGTGCCTGGAGTTTGGACAGGTTGGGGGGGGAACCCCAGCATTTT. Translation: CAWSLDRLGGEPQHF.

This clonotype turned up a few times. This rearrangement joins TRBV6-5 to TRBJ1-2; TRBD1 matches 8 bases. Trimming took 5 bases from V and 8 from J; bases not matched to a gene: 7. The CDR3 has 13 amino acids. In germline, CDR1 is MNHEY, CDR2 SVGAGI. The DNA for the CDR3 is TGTGCCAGCAGTCTCAGGGGGCTGAAGGGCTACACCTTC. Encoded protein: CASSLRGLKGYTF.

This clonotype was detected ten times or more. The V call is TRBV12-3 or TRBV12-4, the J call TRBJ2-4; TRBD1 aligns across 8 bases. This CDR3 comprises 18 residues. J gave up 1 base and V 3 bases, and 11 bases lay outside the gene matches. CDR3 loop: CASSFGGTGLLAKNIQYF. In DNA form, the CDR3 reads TGTGCCAGCAGTTTTGGGGGGACAGGCCTCCTCGCCAAAAACATTCAGTACTTC.

The gene calls are TRBV6-5 and TRBJ1-2, with 9 bases matching TRBD1. The CDR3 totals 13 residues. CDR1 and CDR2 from the germline V gene are MNHEY and SVGAGI. With V trimmed by 8 bases and J by 4 bases, 5 bases remained unmatched. Written as DNA, the CDR3 is TGTGCCAGCCGGGGGGACAGGGCCTATGGCTACACCTTC. This translates into CASRGDRAYGYTF.

This clonotype was recorded many times. The rearrangement links TRBV20-1 to TRBJ2-7; 8 positions agree with TRBD1. J gave up 3 bases and V 3 bases, and 4 bases lay outside the gene matches. This CDR3 has 13 amino acids. Germline CDR1 reads DFQATT; CDR2 reads SNEGSKA (reference sequence). The CDR3 bases are TGCAGTGCTAGGCGGACAGGGATCTACGAGCAGTACTTC. It is translated as CSARRTGIYEQYF.

This clonotype was observed a few times. The V call is TRBV14, the J call TRBJ1-3; no clear D. This CDR3 comprises 16 residues. CDR1 and CDR2 (germline): SGHDN, FVKESK. Trimming left V 0 bases short and J 4 bases short, with 13 bases between. The DNA of the CDR3 is TGTGCCAGCAGCCAAGAAGTATTTAGTTTCGGAAACACCATATATTTT. Its translation: CASSQEVFSFGNTIYF.

This clonotype was picked up a small number of times. The J gene is TRBJ2-1, the V gene TRBV4-1, with 12 bases that match TRBD2. Germline trimming cut 8 bases from V and 7 bases from J; bases unmatched to any gene: 6. Germline V lookup: CDR1 MGHRA, CDR2 YSYEKL. The CDR3 sequence is 14 residues long. The chain's CDR3 is CASERLAGANEQFF. The CDR3 region has the DNA TGCGCCAGCGAGCGACTAGCGGGAGCAAATGAGCAGTTCTTC.